These 9 T cell receptor beta chains were sequenced from one sample in a study of blood T cell repertoires in COVID-19 (TCRdb year 2020). The receptor library was made with the immunoSEQ multiplex PCR assay. TCRdb carries this immuneACCESS record with in-frame sequences only. Its versions omit some clonotypes, under half of them owing to an unresolved V gene in the studies checked, with the rest unexplained. This sample holds 90,000 to 110,000 clones; roughly 84% were observed only once. Roughly 7.9% of the sample rests with the top ten. The sequenced sample consisted of peripheral blood. The receptor source for this set is a woman older than 75 with active or convalescent COVID-19.

V and J are TRBV19 and TRBJ1-2; tentatively, D is TRBD1 (6 bases). CDR3 size: 14 residues. Germline V gene data show CDR1 as LNHDA and CDR2 as SQIVND (reference sequence). Trimming took 8 bases from V and 6 from J, leaving 19 bases between them. CDR3 nucleotides: TGTGCCAGTGGCAGTCGGGGGGCCTTAAATGGCTACACCTTC. Protein sequence: CASGSRGALNGYTF.

This clone was seen more than once but under ten times. The chain joins TRBV7-9 to TRBJ2-1; TRBD2 matches at 10 bases. J was trimmed by 9 bases and V by 1 base; bases with no gene match: 9. The germline gives CDR1 SEHNR, CDR2 FQNEAQ (reference sequence). This CDR3 comprises 16 residues. Written as DNA, the CDR3 is TGTGCCAGCAGCTTAGTCGCTAGCGGGAGATCCATTGAGCAGTTCTTC. Protein product: CASSLVASGRSIEQFF. The full variable domain, with the rest looked up from reference TRBV7-9 and TRBJ2-1, is DTGVSQNPRHKITKRGQNVTFRCDPISEHNRLYWYRQTLGQGPEFLTYFQNEAQLEKSRLLSDRFSAERPKGSFSTLEIQRTEQGDSAMYLCASSLVASGRSIEQFFGPGTRLTVL.

This chain joins TRBV11-2 and TRBJ1-4; 7 bases fit TRBD1. Looked up from germline, CDR1 is SGHAT and CDR2 is FQNNGV. V was pared by 5 bases and J by 0 bases, with 6 bases of the junction left unmatched. This CDR3 has 16 amino acids. CDR3 DNA sequence: TGTGCCAGCAGCCAAGCTCAGGGGGCAACTAATGAAAAACTGTTTTTT. It encodes CASSQAQGATNEKLFF.

The chain uses TRBV15 and TRBJ2-3; 8 nucleotides agree with TRBD2. J gave up 2 bases and V 6 bases, and 4 bases lay outside the gene matches. This CDR3 region has 14 residues. Germline CDR1 LNHNV, CDR2 YYDKDF (reference sequence). The CDR3 DNA reads TGTGCCACCAGAAGTAGCGGGACCACAGATACGCAGTATTTT. Its translation is CATRSSGTTDTQYF. Filled out from reference TRBV15 and TRBJ2-3, the complete variable domain reads DAMVIQNPRYQVTQFGKPVTLSCSQTLNHNVMYWYQQKSSQAPKLLFHYYDKDFNNEADTPDNFQSRRPNTSFCFLDIRSPGLGDTAMYLCATRSSGTTDTQYFGPGTRLTVL.

This chain links TRBV28 with TRBJ1-5, with D uncertain. The CDR3 spans 12 residues. In germline, CDR1 is MDHEN, CDR2 SYDVKM. Trimming took 3 bases from V and 3 from J, leaving 3 bases between them. This CDR3 is CASSLANQPQHF. The CDR3 coding sequence is TGTGCCAGCAGTTTGGCCAATCAGCCCCAGCATTTT.

This clone occurred a few times. The chain combines TRBV24-1 with TRBJ2-3; 15 nucleotides match TRBD2. Trimming took 3 bases from V and 2 from J; bases not matched to a gene: 5. Germline CDR1 reads KGHDR; CDR2 reads SFDVKD. This CDR3 region has 18 residues. The CDR3 bases are TGTGCCACCAGTGATCCCGGGACTAGCGGGAGGAACACAGATACGCAGTATTTT. Its protein is CATSDPGTSGRNTDTQYF.

Details on this clone: The final CDR3 position lacks the conserved phenylalanine or tryptophan, pointing to a likely read error. The rearrangement links TRBV7-9 to TRBJ2-7; 8 nucleotides agree with TRBD2. The trim removed 3 bases at V and 1 base at J, leaving 5 bases unmatched. Germline CDR1 and CDR2: SEHNR and FQNEAQ (reference sequence). The CDR3 totals 15 residues. CDR3 region: CASSLLAGGSYEQYL. Here the CDR3 DNA reads TGTGCCAGCAGCTTGCTAGCGGGCGGATCCTACGAGCAGTACCTC.

The rearrangement links TRBV5-1 to TRBJ1-2; TRBD1 aligns across 9 bases. The germline V gene encodes CDR1 SGHRS and CDR2 YFSETQ. The CDR3 has 13 residues. The V segment lost 8 bases and the J segment 6 bases; nucleotides outside the gene matches: 8. The CDR3 sequence: CASAQDRGNGYTF. The CDR3 nucleotides read TGCGCCAGTGCTCAGGACAGGGGTAATGGCTACACCTTC. Full variable domain (outside the CDR3, taken from reference TRBV5-1 and TRBJ1-2): KAGVTQTPRYLIKTRGQQVTLSCSPISGHRSVSWYQQTPGQGLQFLFEYFSETQRNKGNFPGRFSGRQFSNSRSEMNVSTLELGDSALYLCASAQDRGNGYTFGSGTRLTVV.

The chain links TRBV7-8 to TRBJ2-3, with 7 positions matching TRBD1. The CDR3 extends over 15 amino acids. V was pared by 4 bases and J by 4 bases, with 8 bases of the junction left unmatched. Looked up from germline, CDR1 is SGHVS and CDR2 is FQNEAQ. The CDR3 DNA sequence: TGTGCCAGCAGCTACCAGCCCAGGGGGTCAGATACGCAGTATTTT. Encoded protein: CASSYQPRGSDTQYF.